Listed below are T cell receptor beta chains from one sample, sequenced in a study of T cells after yellow fever vaccination. TCRdb called the 5' RACE reads again in MiXCR, with one record for every CDR3 protein. The sample has some 300,000 distinct CDR3 sequences, 7.5% to 9% seen once. The specimen comprised CD4+ T cells sorted from PBMCs, sampled 5 days after the yellow fever booster vaccination. Receptors originate from a man aged 18-30 years who received the YFV17D yellow fever vaccine. CDR3s include the opening cysteine and the closing phenylalanine or tryptophan. A D gene is named only where the DNA matches it firmly. Size tells how often a clone was seen (once, few, many) or the class of an expanded clone, and some rows leave it out.

V	size	J	D	DNA	CDR3
TRBV5-1	-	TRBJ2-1	-	TGCGCCAGCAGCCGCCCAGGGTTTAATGAGCAGTTCTTC	CASSRPGFNEQFF
TRBV3-1	-	TRBJ2-5	TRBD1	TGTGCCAGCAGCCGCCAGACAGGGGATGGAGGGACCCAGTACTTC	CASSRQTGDGGTQYF
TRBV28	-	TRBJ1-1	-	TGTGCCAGCAGTCCAACATTTGGCACTGAAGCTTTCTTT	CASSPTFGTEAFF
TRBV6-5	few	TRBJ1-2	TRBD1	TGTGCCAGCAGTTACTCGACAGGGGACTATGGCTACACCTTC	CASSYSTGDYGYTF
TRBV29-1	many	TRBJ2-2	-	TGCAGCGTTGACCGGGGTGGCACCGGGGAGCTGTTTTTT	CSVDRGGTGELFF
TRBV4-1	few	TRBJ2-7	-	TGCGCCAGCAGCCAACTCCCGGGGGTCGACGAGCAGTACTTC	CASSQLPGVDEQYF
TRBV11-2	many	TRBJ1-1	-	TGTGCCAGCAGCTTAACAGGGAGGGGGACTGAAGCTTTCTTT	CASSLTGRGTEAFF
TRBV27	many	TRBJ2-7	-	TGTGCCAGCAGTTTTGGGGCCAGCAGAGAGCAGTACTTC	CASSFGASREQYF
TRBV6-2/TRBV6-3	few	TRBJ1-5	-	TGTGCCAGCGGGGATAAGCGCCAGCCCCAGCATTTT	CASGDKRQPQHF
TRBV5-4	-	TRBJ1-4	-	TGTGCCAGCGGGTTTATGGGGAATGAAAAACTGTTTTTT	CASGFMGNEKLFF
TRBV5-4	few	TRBJ2-4	TRBD1	TGTGCCAGCAGCGCCCGGGACAGCAAAAACATTCAGTACTTC	CASSARDSKNIQYF
TRBV20-1	many	TRBJ2-2	-	TGCAGTGCCTCCGGGCAGGGGTCCGGGGAGCTGTTTTTT	CSASGQGSGELFF
TRBV20-1	-	TRBJ1-6	TRBD1	TGCAGTGCTTCCCGACAGGGGGCAAATTCACCCCTCCACTTT	CSASRQGANSPLHF
TRBV12-3/TRBV12-4	-	TRBJ1-1	-	TGTGCCAGCAGCCTAACCCGGATCAACACTGAAGCTTTCTTT	CASSLTRINTEAFF
TRBV7-2	few	TRBJ2-3	-	TGTGCCAGCAGCTTTACAGGGAGGGCCTTCCGCACAGATACGCAGTATTTT	CASSFTGRAFRTDTQYF
TRBV12-3/TRBV12-4	-	TRBJ1-2	-	TGTGCCAGCAGTTTATCGGGTTTTGGCTACACCTTC	CASSLSGFGYTF
TRBV7-9	-	TRBJ2-5	TRBD1	TGTGCCAGCATCTTAGCATCGGGGACAGAGCAAGAGACCCAGTACTTC	CASILASGTEQETQYF
TRBV5-1	few	TRBJ1-4	TRBD1	TGCGCCAGCAGCAGGGACAGGGGGAGTGAAAAACTGTTTTTT	CASSRDRGSEKLFF
TRBV14	few	TRBJ2-5	-	TGTGCCAGCAGCCAACAAAGGACCCCGACGGGGACCCAGTACTTC	CASSQQRTPTGTQYF
TRBV30	few	TRBJ2-7	-	TGTGCCTGGAGCCTTGTCCTCAGGGAGTACGAGCAGTACTTC	CAWSLVLREYEQYF
TRBV9	-	TRBJ2-6	-	TGTGCCAGCAGCCCCGCAGAGGGGTACGGGGCCAACGTCCTGACTTTC	CASSPAEGYGANVLTF
TRBV6-6	few	TRBJ2-1	-	TGTGCCAGCAGTTACTCCTATTCCGGTATGTGGGCCTTGAGTAATGAGCAGTTCTTC	CASSYSYSGMWALSNEQFF
TRBV20-1	many	TRBJ1-2	-	TGCAGTGCGTGGACACTCAGGGAGGGCTACACCTTC	CSAWTLREGYTF
TRBV20-1	-	TRBJ2-3	TRBD2	TGCAGTGCTAGAAAGCGGGGGAACACAGATACGCAGTATTTT	CSARKRGNTDTQYF
TRBV2	-	TRBJ2-7	TRBD1	TGTGCCAGCAGTGAACAGGGGGCCTCCTACGAGCAGTACTTC	CASSEQGASYEQYF
TRBV6-2/TRBV6-3	-	TRBJ1-2	-	TGTGCCATCAAGAGGGACGGCTATGGCTACACCTTC	CAIKRDGYGYTF
TRBV6-5	-	TRBJ1-6	-	TGTGCCGGCAGTTACCCAGACAGTAATGAGGATTCACCCCTCCACTTT	CAGSYPDSNEDSPLHF
TRBV19	once	TRBJ1-1	TRBD1	TGTGCCAGTAGTCTTGGGACAGCAATGAACACTGAAGCTTTCTTT	CASSLGTAMNTEAFF
TRBV10-3	few	TRBJ2-6	-	TGTGCCATCAGTGCTCGGGGTAGGAATTCTGGGGCCAACGTCCTGACTTTC	CAISARGRNSGANVLTF
TRBV9	few	TRBJ2-5	-	TGTGCCAGCAGCGTAACTAGTTGGGAGACCCAGTACTTC	CASSVTSWETQYF
TRBV18	few	TRBJ1-3	-	TGTGCCAGCTCACCATCGACCGGGGGCTCTGGAAACACCATATATTTT	CASSPSTGGSGNTIYF
TRBV7-2	-	TRBJ1-2	TRBD1	TGTGCCAGCAGCTTAGGGCTAGACAGGGGGCGCGACTATGGCTACACCTTC	CASSLGLDRGRDYGYTF
TRBV7-7	-	TRBJ2-5	TRBD1	TGTGCTAGCAGCCTATCCGGGACAGGGAGCGAGACCCAGTACTTC	CASSLSGTGSETQYF
TRBV18	-	TRBJ1-4	TRBD1	TGTGCCAGCTCGAAGGAAACAGGGGAAAGTGAAAAACTGTTTTTT	CASSKETGESEKLFF
TRBV5-4	few	TRBJ1-1	-	TGTGCCAGCAGCTCGGACCGACGTTCCGTAATAACTGAAGCTTTCTTT	CASSSDRRSVITEAFF
TRBV6-5	-	TRBJ2-3	-	TGTGCCAGCACCAACGGTCCTAGGGATACGCAGTATTTT	CASTNGPRDTQYF
TRBV7-2	few	TRBJ2-3	TRBD2	TGTGCCAGCAGCGATAGACTAGCGGGGCCCACAGATACGCAGTATTTT	CASSDRLAGPTDTQYF
TRBV29-1	once	TRBJ1-2	TRBD1	TGCAGCGTTGATAACAGGGGCTATGGCTACACCTTC	CSVDNRGYGYTF
TRBV20-1	-	TRBJ2-5	TRBD1	TGCAGTGCTACCACAGACAGGGATCAAGAGACCCAGTACTTC	CSATTDRDQETQYF
TRBV5-1	-	TRBJ2-1	TRBD2	TGCGCCAGCAGCTTGCTACTAGCGGGGCCTTACAATGAGCAGTTCTTC	CASSLLLAGPYNEQFF
TRBV6-5	few	TRBJ1-2	TRBD1	TGTGCCAGCAAAAACGCCCAGGGGACAGGAAGCTATGGCTACACCTTC	CASKNAQGTGSYGYTF
TRBV11-2	few	TRBJ1-1	-	TGTGCCAGCACCCCGTTACCGGGGACTGAAGCTTTCTTT	CASTPLPGTEAFF
TRBV6-2/TRBV6-3	many	TRBJ1-6	TRBD1	TGTGCCAGCAGTCCGACAGGGAATGAATCACCCCTCCACTTT	CASSPTGNESPLHF
TRBV10-3	-	TRBJ2-3	TRBD2	TGTGCCATCGCGGGGGGGCCGGAAGATACGCAGTATTTT	CAIAGGPEDTQYF
TRBV19	few	TRBJ2-4	-	TGTGCCAGTAGTATACGGGATGGGGCGGACATTCAGTACTTC	CASSIRDGADIQYF
TRBV20-1	few	TRBJ1-1	-	TGCAGTGCTAGAGGCAAGAACACTGAAGCTTTCTTT	CSARGKNTEAFF